This TCR beta chain is from a study of blood T cells in healthy people across ages. Trimming cost V 1 base and J 4 bases, with 17 bases left between them. CDR1 SGHTA and CDR2 FQGNSA come from the germline V gene. CDR3 length: 16 residues. Using a J-beta primer mix together with a sample-barcoded 5' primer, a second PCR was run for about 6 to 12 cycles. A template-switch adaptor with 12 random nucleotides tagged each cDNA molecule. TCRdb independently ran MiXCR on the 5' RACE reads; one entry per CDR3 protein. The sample holds about 1,800,000 distinct CDR3 sequences, 28% seen once. Ten or more counts support this clonotype.

What was sequenced was blood. This TCR was sampled from a woman younger than 45 in good health. The genes are TRBV7-2 and TRBJ2-7; perhaps TRBD1 as D (5 bases). The CDR3 DNA follows: TGTGCCAGCAGCTTAGGTGGTTTAAGGGGAAGGTACGAGCAGTACTTC. This codes for CASSLGGLRGRYEQYF.